Listed here are 14 T cell receptor beta chains from one sample, sequenced in a study of vaccination and CD4 T cells after COVID-19 (dated by TCRdb to 2022 to 2024). In the paper's terms, the time point label means: late sampling 161 to 241 days after vaccination in a few convalescent patients. The meaning of the sample's treatment or condition label: approximately 9-day PBMC culture with coronavirus spike peptide pools or control peptides (ViraFEST assay). Library preparation was by PCR. The data were produced on an Illumina iSeq 100. At the Johns Hopkins FTIC core, DNA from the cultured CD4+ T cells underwent TCR sequencing with the Oncomine TCR Beta short-read assay. The raw public reads went through TCRdb reprocessing: fastp at Q25, MiXCR clone calling, in-frame beta chains kept. Each entry merges the rows of one CDR3 protein and shows their most common DNA and genes. In all, the sample holds over 20,000 distinct CDR3 sequences, and roughly 36% of those were seen once. Of the sample, about 2.8% falls within the top ten clones.

These TCRs are of unknown antigen specificity. The material sequenced was CD4+ T cells from blood, cultured in vitro, taken about 7 months after SARS-CoV-2 vaccination. The receptors shown here come from a human donor who had recovered from COVID-19.

The chain recombines TRBV12-3 or TRBV12-4 with TRBJ2-1; 13 nucleotides line up with TRBD2. V gave up 4 bases and J gave up 4 bases; unmatched junction bases: 4. The CDR3 runs to 16 residues. The CDR3 here is CASSSRTSGSYNEQFF. For the CDR3, the DNA is TGTGCCAGCAGTTCCAGGACTAGCGGGAGTTACAATGAGCAGTTCTTC.

The rearrangement links TRBV20-1 to TRBJ2-1; TRBD2 matches at 8 bases. CDR1 DFQATT and CDR2 SNEGSKA come from the germline V gene (reference sequence). The CDR3 runs to 16 residues. J was trimmed by 5 bases and V by 0 bases; bases with no gene match: 9. The CDR3 region has the DNA TGCAGTGCTAGAGATTCCGGGAGGGCCCCCAACAATGAGCAGTTCTTC. Residues: CSARDSGRAPNNEQFF.

This clonotype is medium-sized within its sample. The chain uses TRBV20-1 and TRBJ2-5; a weak D match, TRBD2 (5 bases). The length of the CDR3 is 13 residues. CDR1 and CDR2 from the germline V gene are DFQATT and SNEGSKA (reference sequence). V lost 3 bases and J 4 bases, leaving 12 bases between the germline ends. This CDR3 is CSARDSVLETQYF. CDR3 nucleotide sequence: TGCAGTGCTAGGGACTCGGTCCTAGAGACCCAGTACTTC.

This clonotype was picked up a small number of times. The chain joins TRBV7-3 to TRBJ2-1; 7 bases agree with TRBD2. V lost 3 bases to trimming and J lost 1 base; unmatched junction nucleotides: 0. The CDR3 is made up of 14 amino acids. Germline V lookup: CDR1 SGHTA, CDR2 FQGTGA. CDR3 sequence: CASSLGLSYNEQFF. CDR3 nucleotides: TGTGCCAGCAGCTTGGGACTATCCTACAATGAGCAGTTCTTC. Based on the CDR3 plus reference TRBV7-3 and TRBJ2-1, the full variable domain is GAGVSQTPSNKVTEKGKYVELRCDPISGHTALYWYRQSLGQGPEFLIYFQGTGAADDSGLPNDRFFAVRPEGSVSTLKIQRTERGDSAVYLCASSLGLSYNEQFFGPGTRLTVL.

This clonotype was seen a few times. The chain is built from TRBV24-1 and TRBJ2-1; weak D call: TRBD1 (5 bases). Germline V gene sequence: CDR1 KGHDR, CDR2 SFDVKD. The CDR3 extends over 11 amino acids. V was clipped by 5 bases and J by 9 bases, with 7 bases between them. CDR3 region: CATSVRGEQFF. The CDR3 bases are TGTGCCACCAGTGTAAGGGGTGAGCAGTTCTTC.

The rearrangement links TRBV19 to TRBJ1-1; 7 nucleotides line up with TRBD1. Germline CDR1 and CDR2: LNHDA and SQIVND (reference sequence). The CDR3 has 15 residues. V was pared by 6 bases and J by 4 bases, with 11 bases of the junction left unmatched. CDR3 coding DNA: TGTGCCAGTAGACCTTCTCCACAGGGGCGCACTGAAGCTTTCTTT. Translation: CASRPSPQGRTEAFF.

The chain has TRBV19 and TRBJ2-3, with 9 bases that match TRBD2. The CDR3 covers 16 residues. V was pared by 3 bases and J by 5 bases, with 9 bases of the junction left unmatched. Germline V gene sequence: CDR1 LNHDA, CDR2 SQIVND (reference sequence). CDR3 coding DNA: TGTGCCAGTAGTATCAGCGGCGGGAGGGCCGGAGATACGCAGTATTTT. This codes for CASSISGGRAGDTQYF.

This clonotype has just a few counts. The chain combines TRBV27 with TRBJ2-7, with 9 bases fitting TRBD1. Germline V gene lookup returns CDR1 MNHEY and CDR2 SMNVEV (reference sequence). J was trimmed by 6 bases and V by 5 bases; bases with no gene match: 5. The CDR3 consists of 13 residues. The CDR3 loop is CASSGQGMSEQYF. The DNA for the CDR3 is TGTGCCAGCAGTGGACAGGGGATGAGCGAGCAGTACTTC.

This chain uses TRBV20-1 with TRBJ2-1, with TRBD2 identical over 8 bases. In germline, CDR1 is DFQATT, CDR2 SNEGSKA (reference sequence). The CDR3 has 18 residues. The V segment lost 3 bases and the J segment 8 bases; nucleotides outside the gene matches: 21. The CDR3 bases are TGCAGTGCTAGGCCCCTCGAGCTCTTCGGGAGGGTACATGATGAGCAGTTCTTC. It translates to CSARPLELFGRVHDEQFF.

CDR3 DNA: TGTGCCAGCAGCTTAAAACCCTTCCAAGCTAGCGGGCCCAATGAGCAGTTCTTC. Translation: CASSLKPFQASGPNEQFF. J is TRBJ2-1 and V is TRBV7-3; TRBD2 agrees at 8 bases. Looked up from germline, CDR1 is SGHTA and CDR2 is FQGTGA. This CDR3 is built from 18 residues. Trimming at V came to 1 base and at J to 6 bases, leaving 14 bases not matched to a gene. Based on the CDR3 plus reference TRBV7-3 and TRBJ2-1, the full variable domain is GAGVSQTPSNKVTEKGKYVELRCDPISGHTALYWYRQSLGQGPEFLIYFQGTGAADDSGLPNDRFFAVRPEGSVSTLKIQRTERGDSAVYLCASSLKPFQASGPNEQFFGPGTRLTVL.

This rearrangement joins TRBV20-1 to TRBJ2-7, with D possibly called TRBD1 or TRBD2 (5 bases each). V lost 5 bases and J 4 bases, leaving 15 bases between the germline ends. The V gene's germline CDR1 is DFQATT and CDR2 SNEGSKA (reference sequence). CDR3 length equals 13 residues. The CDR3 loop reads CSAERDGRYEQYF. The DNA of the CDR3 is TGCAGTGCTGAACGGGACGGGCGATACGAGCAGTACTTC.

This clonotype was counted a few times. This chain connects TRBV24-1 to TRBJ2-1; TRBD1 aligns across 7 bases. Germline V gives CDR1 KGHDR, CDR2 SFDVKD. V was clipped by 3 bases and J by 7 bases; unmatched bases: 17. This CDR3 contains 18 residues. CDR3 nucleotides: TGTGCCACCAGTGATGATAGGGGGCGCGGAGGTAGTAGGAATGAGCAGTTCTTC. It translates to CATSDDRGRGGSRNEQFF.

The V and J genes are TRBV20-1 and TRBJ2-5; possible D gene TRBD2, 5 bases. V lost 6 bases, J lost 5 bases, and 16 bases lay in between. CDR1 is DFQATT and CDR2 is SNEGSKA in the germline V gene (reference sequence). The CDR3 loop spans 13 amino acids. CDR3 amino acids: CSAPGPSGETQYF. The CDR3 coding sequence is TGCAGTGCCCCCGGGCCTTCGGGGGAGACCCAGTACTTC.

The chain employs TRBV11-2 and TRBJ2-5, with D perhaps matching TRBD2 (5 bases). Between the trimmed V and J ends, which lost 2 bases and 3 bases, there was a span of 13 bases. Germline V gene lookup returns CDR1 SGHAT and CDR2 FQNNGV. This CDR3 contains 15 residues. The CDR3, as DNA: TGTGCCAGCAGCTTAAGTGGCCTAGCAAAAGAGACCCAGTACTTC. Translating it yields CASSLSGLAKETQYF.